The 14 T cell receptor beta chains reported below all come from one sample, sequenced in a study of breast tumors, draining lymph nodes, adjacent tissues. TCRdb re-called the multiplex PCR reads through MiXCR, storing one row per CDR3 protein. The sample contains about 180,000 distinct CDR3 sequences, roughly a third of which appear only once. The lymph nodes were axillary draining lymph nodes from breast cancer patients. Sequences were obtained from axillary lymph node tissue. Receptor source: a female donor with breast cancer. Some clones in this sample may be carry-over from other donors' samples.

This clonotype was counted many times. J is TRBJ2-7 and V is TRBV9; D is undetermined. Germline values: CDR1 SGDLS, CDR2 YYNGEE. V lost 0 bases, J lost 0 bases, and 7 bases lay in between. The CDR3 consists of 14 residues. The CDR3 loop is CASSVGSASYEQYF. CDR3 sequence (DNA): TGTGCCAGCAGCGTAGGGTCAGCCTCCTACGAGCAGTACTTC.

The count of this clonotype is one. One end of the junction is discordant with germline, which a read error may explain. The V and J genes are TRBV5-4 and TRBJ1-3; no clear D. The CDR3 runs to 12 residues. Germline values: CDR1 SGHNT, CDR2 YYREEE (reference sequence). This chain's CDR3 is CASSLGGTTIYF. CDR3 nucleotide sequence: TGTGCCAGCAGCTTGGGGGGAACCACCATATATTTT.

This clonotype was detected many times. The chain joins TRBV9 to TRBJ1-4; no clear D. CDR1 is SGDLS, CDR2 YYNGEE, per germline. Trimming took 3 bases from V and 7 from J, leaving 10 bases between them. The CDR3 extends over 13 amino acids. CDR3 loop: CASSAAEGEKLFF. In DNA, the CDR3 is TGTGCCAGCAGCGCCGCCGAGGGTGAAAAACTGTTTTTT.

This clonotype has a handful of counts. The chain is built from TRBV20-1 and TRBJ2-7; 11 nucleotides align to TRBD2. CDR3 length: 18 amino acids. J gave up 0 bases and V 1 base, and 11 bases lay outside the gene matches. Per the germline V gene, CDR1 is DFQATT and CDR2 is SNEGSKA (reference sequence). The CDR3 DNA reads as TGCAGTGCTAGAGTCCCTTACTCTAGCGGGGGGAGCTCCTACGAGCAGTACTTC. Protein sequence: CSARVPYSSGGSSYEQYF.

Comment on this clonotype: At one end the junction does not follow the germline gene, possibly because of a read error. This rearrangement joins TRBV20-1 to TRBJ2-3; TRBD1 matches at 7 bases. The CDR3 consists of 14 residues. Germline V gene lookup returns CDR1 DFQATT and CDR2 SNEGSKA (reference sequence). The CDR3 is CSATRQGRTATQYF. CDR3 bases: TGCAGTGCTACAAGACAGGGACGCACAGCTACGCAGTATTTT.

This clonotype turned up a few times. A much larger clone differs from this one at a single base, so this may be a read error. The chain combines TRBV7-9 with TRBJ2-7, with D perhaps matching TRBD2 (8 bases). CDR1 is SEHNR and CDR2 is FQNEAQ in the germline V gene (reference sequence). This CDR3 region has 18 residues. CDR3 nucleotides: TGTGCCAGCAGCTTTCCCCCGGGGGGGACAGACGGCTCCCACGAGCAGTACTTC. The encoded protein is CASSFPPGGTDGSHEQYF.

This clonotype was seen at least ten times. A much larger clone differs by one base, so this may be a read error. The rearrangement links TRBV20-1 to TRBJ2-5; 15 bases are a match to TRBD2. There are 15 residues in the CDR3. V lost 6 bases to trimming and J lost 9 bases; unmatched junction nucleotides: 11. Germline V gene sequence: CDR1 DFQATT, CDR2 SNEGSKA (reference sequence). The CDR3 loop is CSASGLAGGPWAQYF. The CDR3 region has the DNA TGCAGTGCCAGTGGACTAGCGGGAGGGCCGTGGGCCCAGTACTTC.

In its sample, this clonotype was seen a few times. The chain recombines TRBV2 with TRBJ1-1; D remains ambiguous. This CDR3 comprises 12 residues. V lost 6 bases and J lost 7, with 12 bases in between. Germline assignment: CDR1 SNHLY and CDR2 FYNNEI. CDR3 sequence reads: CASRGTAYEAFF. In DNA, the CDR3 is TGTGCCAGCAGGGGCACAGCGTATGAAGCTTTCTTT.

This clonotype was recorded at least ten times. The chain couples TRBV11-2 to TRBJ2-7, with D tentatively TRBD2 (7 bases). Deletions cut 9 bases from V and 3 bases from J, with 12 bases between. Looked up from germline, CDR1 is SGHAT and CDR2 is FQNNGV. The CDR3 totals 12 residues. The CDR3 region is CASRGGNYEQYF. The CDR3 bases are TGTGCCAGTAGGGGGGGCAACTACGAGCAGTACTTC.

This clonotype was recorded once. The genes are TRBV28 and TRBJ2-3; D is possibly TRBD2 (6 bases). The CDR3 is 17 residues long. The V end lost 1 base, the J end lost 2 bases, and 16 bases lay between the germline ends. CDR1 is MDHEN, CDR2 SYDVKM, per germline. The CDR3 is CASSLSGGARITDTQYF. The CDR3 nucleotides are TGTGCCAGCAGTTTATCAGGAGGGGCCAGAATCACAGATACGCAGTATTTT.

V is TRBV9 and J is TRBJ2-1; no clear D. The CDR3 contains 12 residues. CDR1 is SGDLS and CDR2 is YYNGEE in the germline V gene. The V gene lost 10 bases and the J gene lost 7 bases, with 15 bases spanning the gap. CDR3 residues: CAVNLVGNEQFF. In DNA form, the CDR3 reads TGTGCCGTTAACCTGGTGGGTAATGAGCAGTTCTTC. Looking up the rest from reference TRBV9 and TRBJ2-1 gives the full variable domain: DSGVTQTPKHLITATGQRVTLRCSPRSGDLSVYWYQQSLDQGLQFLIQYYNGEERAKGNILERFSAQQFPDLHSELNLSSLELGDSALYFCAVNLVGNEQFFGPGTRLTVL.

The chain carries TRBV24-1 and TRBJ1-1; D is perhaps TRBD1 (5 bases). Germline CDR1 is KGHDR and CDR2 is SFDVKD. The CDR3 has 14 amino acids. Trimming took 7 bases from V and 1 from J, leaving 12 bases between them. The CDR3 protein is CATRPGAENTEAFF. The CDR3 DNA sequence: TGTGCCACCAGGCCCGGGGCAGAGAACACTGAAGCTTTCTTT.

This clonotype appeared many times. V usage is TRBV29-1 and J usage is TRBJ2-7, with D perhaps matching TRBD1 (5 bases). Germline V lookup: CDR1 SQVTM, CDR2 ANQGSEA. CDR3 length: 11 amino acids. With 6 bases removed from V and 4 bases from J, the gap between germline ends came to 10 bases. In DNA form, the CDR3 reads TGCAGCGTCGGACACGTTTACGAGCAGTACTTC. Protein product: CSVGHVYEQYF.

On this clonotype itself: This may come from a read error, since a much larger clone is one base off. CDR3 residues: CASSLRNLVGGSYNEQFF. The CDR3 coding sequence is TGTGCCAGCAGCTTGCGCAACCTAGTGGGGGGCTCCTACAATGAGCAGTTCTTC. The chain carries TRBV11-1 and TRBJ2-1, with D perhaps matching TRBD2 (6 bases). Germline values: CDR1 SGHAT, CDR2 FQDESV (reference sequence). The CDR3 spans 18 residues. V lost 3 bases to trimming and J lost 0 bases, with 18 bases between them.